This T cell receptor beta chain was recorded in a study of naive and memory T cell subsets. Germline-derived CDR1 and CDR2 are MGHDK and SYGVNS. With 4 bases clipped from V and 1 base from J, the junction kept 13 bases outside the gene matches. CDR3 size: 18 residues. Both TRBC1 and TRBC2 were covered by a beta constant-region primer of two equimolar oligonucleotides. MiXCR was run by TCRdb on the UMI-ligation and nested PCR reads, yielding one entry per CDR3 protein. The table lists about 3,100 distinct CDR3 sequences, 7.3% of them singletons, with 65% to 80% in the top ten. Sequencing was performed on effector memory CD8+ T cells from blood. Sample subset: effector memory, CD45RA- CD27-. V is TRBV25-1 and J is TRBJ2-7; 10 bases are a match to TRBD1. This TCR was sampled from a human donor in good health. The CDR3 region is CASSVLGGTGERSYEQYF. The CDR3 DNA follows: TGTGCCAGCAGTGTACTGGGGGGGACAGGGGAAAGATCCTACGAGCAGTACTTC.